This record looks at one T cell receptor beta chain sequence and its context. Antigen specificity is unknown. This entry is derived from a study of T cells in Graves' hyperthyroidism and ophthalmopathy. Study-wide context: Initial diagnosis, before any treatment, was when peripheral blood was collected.

From RNA transcripts, TCR beta CDR3 regions were amplified. The HTBI primer set drove a first-round RT-PCR of the TCR CDR3. TCRdb used MiXCR to reprocess the multiplex PCR reads, holding one entry per CDR3 protein. The sample carries a few hundred thousand distinct CDR3 sequences, around 14% recorded once. Germline CDR1 is DFQATT and CDR2 is SNEGSKA (reference sequence). CDR3 length equals 15 residues. With 0 bases clipped from V and 4 bases from J, the junction kept 4 bases outside the gene matches. Disease duration under 2 months; hyperthyroidism patients were aged 18 to 65. Patients were excluded because of uncontrolled infection, other autoimmune disease, pregnancy or lactation. Study-wide points: Most expanded thyroid clonotypes above 0.001 recurred in blood.

The source material was blood. This receptor was taken from a woman aged 25 to 39 with Graves' hyperthyroidism. J is TRBJ2-1 and V is TRBV20-1; TRBD2 aligns across 9 bases. The CDR3 loop reads CSARDSGSGYNEQFF. Here the CDR3 DNA reads TGCAGTGCTAGAGATAGCGGGAGTGGATACAATGAGCAGTTCTTC.